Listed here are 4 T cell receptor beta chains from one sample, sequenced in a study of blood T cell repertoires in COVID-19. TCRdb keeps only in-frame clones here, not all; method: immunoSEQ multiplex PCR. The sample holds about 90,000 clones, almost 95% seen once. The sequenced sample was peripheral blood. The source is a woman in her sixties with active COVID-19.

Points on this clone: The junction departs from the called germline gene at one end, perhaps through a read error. The CDR3 reads CASSLNWAGDYGYTF. DNA of the CDR3: TGTGCCAGCAGCCTAAACTGGGCAGGGGACTACGGCTACACCTTC. The chain couples TRBV2 to TRBJ1-2; maybe TRBD1 (6 bases). The CDR3 has 15 amino acids. The germline CDR1 and CDR2 sequences are SNHLY and FYNNEI.

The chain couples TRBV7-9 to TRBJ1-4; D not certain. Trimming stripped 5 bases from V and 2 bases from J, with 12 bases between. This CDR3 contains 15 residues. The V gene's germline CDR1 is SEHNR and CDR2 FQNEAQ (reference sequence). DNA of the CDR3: TGTGCCAGCAGCGCCTCGAGCCGGACTAATGAAAAACTGTTTTTT. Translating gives CASSASSRTNEKLFF.

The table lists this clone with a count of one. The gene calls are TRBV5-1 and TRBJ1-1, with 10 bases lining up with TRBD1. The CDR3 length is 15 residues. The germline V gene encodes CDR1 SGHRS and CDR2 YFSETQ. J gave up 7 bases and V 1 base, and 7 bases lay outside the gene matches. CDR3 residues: CASSLLTGGEGEAFF. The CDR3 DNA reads TGCGCCAGCAGCTTGTTGACAGGGGGCGAGGGTGAAGCTTTCTTT.

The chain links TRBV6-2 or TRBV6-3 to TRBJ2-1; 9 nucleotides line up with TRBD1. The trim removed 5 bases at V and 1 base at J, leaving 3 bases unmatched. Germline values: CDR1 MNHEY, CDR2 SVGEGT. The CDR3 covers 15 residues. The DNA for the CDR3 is TGTGCCAGCAGTCGGACAGGGGTGTCCTACAATGAGCAGTTCTTC. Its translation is CASSRTGVSYNEQFF.